Only a few counts were recorded for the clone carrying this T cell receptor beta chain. The sample comes from a study of regulatory T cells in long-lasting Graves disease. Turning to the study itself: Graves' patients (newly diagnosed) had been on antithyroid drugs under 3 months.

Time point meaning: newly diagnosed GD, antithyroid drugs for less than 3 months. PBMC-extracted RNA yielded the TCR library. Unmatched junction bases numbered 9, after V lost 6 bases and J lost 5 bases. The CDR3 runs 15 residues. Germline lookup yields CDR1 LNHDA and CDR2 SQIVND (reference sequence). iRepertoire HTBI primers and Arm-PCR of CDR3 regions built TCR beta libraries. TCRdb re-derived calls from the multiplex PCR reads in MiXCR, one entry per CDR3 protein. Among 500,000 to 700,000 distinct CDR3 sequences, approximately 15% were seen once, and the ten largest hold around 18%. The data were also submitted as part of a second study, on T cells in Graves' hyperthyroidism and ophthalmopathy.

The V call is TRBV19, the J call TRBJ2-2, with 7 nucleotides matching TRBD1. The receptor's source is a woman in her 30s with Graves disease. The specimen was peripheral blood mononuclear cells (PBMCs), collected at new diagnosis, from a patient treated with antithyroid drugs. CDR3 in amino acids: CASRASGQLTGELFF. The CDR3 region has the DNA TGTGCCAGTAGAGCCTCGGGACAGCTGACCGGGGAGCTGTTTTTT. The whole variable domain, filled in from reference TRBV19 and TRBJ2-2, reads DGGITQSPKYLFRKEGQNVTLSCEQNLNHDAMYWYRQDPGQGLRLIYYSQIVNDFQKGDIAEGYSVSREKKESFPLTVTSAQKNPTAFYLCASRASGQLTGELFFGEGSRLTVL.